This T cell receptor beta chain was retrieved from a study of control samples from healthy donors and cancer patients. The table came from immunoSEQ multiplex PCR; TCRdb's copy has only in-frame clones and leaves some out. The sample shows around 150,000 clones, roughly 89% of them seen only once. This clone was seen more than once but under ten times. Germline loops: CDR1 SGHRS, CDR2 YFSETQ. V was cut by 4 bases and J by 7 bases, with 20 bases left in between. This CDR3 is built from 15 residues. The sample taken for sequencing was blood. The chain employs TRBV5-1 and TRBJ1-2; D gene uncertain. The origin of this receptor is a man aged 25-45 years in good health. The CDR3 spells CASSENPTALGGYTF. As DNA, the CDR3 is TGCGCCAGCAGCGAGAACCCTACAGCCCTGGGTGGCTACACCTTC. Full variable domain (outside the CDR3, taken from reference TRBV5-1 and TRBJ1-2): KAGVTQTPRYLIKTRGQQVTLSCSPISGHRSVSWYQQTPGQGLQFLFEYFSETQRNKGNFPGRFSGRQFSNSRSEMNVSTLELGDSALYLCASSENPTALGGYTFGSGTRLTVV.